This T cell receptor beta chain was recorded in a study of CD8+CD57+ T cells in acquired aplastic anemia. Study details: Isolated CD4+ and CD8+ cells, once sorted, yielded DNA averaging around 3 ug.

The use of genomic DNA as template underpinned the TCR beta VDJ and CDR3 profiling. TCRdb processed the reads anew with MiXCR; each CDR3 protein has one entry. The data contain hundreds of thousands of distinct CDR3 sequences, roughly three fifths of them singletons. At least ten counts were recorded for this clonotype. V lost 2 bases, J lost 8 bases, and 10 bases lay in between. The V gene's germline CDR1 is DFQATT and CDR2 SNEGSKA (reference sequence). The CDR3 runs 12 residues. The rearrangement uses TRBV20-1 and TRBJ2-1, with unresolved D. This receptor was taken from a human donor with severe aplastic anemia or a healthy control (not recorded which). Source material: sorted CD4+, CD8+, or CD8+CD57+ T cells (not recorded which) from PBMCs. The CDR3 DNA is TGCAGTGCTAGACCCGTTCTGGATGAGCAGTTCTTC. The encoded protein is CSARPVLDEQFF.